This TCR beta chain was profiled in a study of blood T cell repertoires in COVID-19. V lost 2 bases, J lost 5 bases, and 16 bases lay in between. Germline lookup yields CDR1 LGHDT and CDR2 YNNKEL (reference sequence). This CDR3 is 16 amino acids long. In the study's own analysis: Estimated nucleated cell counts came from reference gene primer amplification. Libraries were prepared by immunoSEQ multiplex PCR; TCRdb keeps only in-frame clonotypes and omits some of them. D and trimming were read from the DNA, whereas the V and J calls and clone size are those reported in that table. The table lists some 260,000 clones, around 87% of them singletons. This clone turned up a few times.

Sequencing was done on a sample of PBMCs or T cells enriched from blood (not recorded which). This clonotype was sampled from a woman aged 25-40 years with acute COVID-19. The chain is built from TRBV3-1 (or the pseudogene TRBV3-2) and TRBJ2-1, with a possible D match to TRBD2 (6 bases). The CDR3, as DNA: TGTGCCAGCAGCCAATTGGGACGGGACTTTAACAATGAGCAGTTCTTC. Protein: CASSQLGRDFNNEQFF.